Shown below are 17 T cell receptor beta chains from a single sample sequenced in a study of cytotoxic CD8 clonotypes in ibrutinib-treated CLL. Assay used: immunoSEQ multiplex PCR; TCRdb lists only in-frame clones, some missing. This table has around 250,000 clones, around three quarters appearing once. The sample was PBMCs, taken after 24 months of ibrutinib treatment. The source is a human donor with chronic lymphocytic leukemia.

J is TRBJ1-1 and V is TRBV5-4, with TRBD1 identical over 8 bases. The germline gives CDR1 SGHNT, CDR2 YYREEE (reference sequence). V shed 3 bases and J 8 bases; nucleotides not matched to a gene: 6. The CDR3 consists of 13 residues. The CDR3 sequence is CASSYDRGVEAFF. Written as DNA, the CDR3 is TGTGCCAGCAGCTATGACAGGGGCGTAGAAGCTTTCTTT.

The CDR3 reads CAWSPIQDYGYTF. Here the CDR3 DNA reads TGTGCCTGGAGTCCGATCCAGGACTATGGCTACACCTTC. This chain uses TRBV30 with TRBJ1-2; D unresolved. The germline V gene has CDR1 GTSNPN and CDR2 SVGIG (reference sequence). CDR3 size: 13 residues. V lost 2 bases and J 3 bases, leaving 10 bases between the germline ends.

This clone was seen a handful of times. This sample includes further DNA sequences coding for the same CDR3. The rearrangement links TRBV10-1 to TRBJ2-5, with a possible D match to TRBD2 (5 bases). Germline lookup yields CDR1 WNHNN and CDR2 SYGVQD (reference sequence). This CDR3 comprises 14 residues. V dropped 2 bases and J dropped 1 base, with 8 bases sitting between them. CDR3: CASSESGGQETQYF. The CDR3 nucleotides are TGCGCCAGCAGTGAGAGCGGAGGCCAAGAGACCCAGTACTTC.

Only one count was recorded for this clone. For the CDR3, the DNA is TGTGCCAGCTCATCGGGGTACAATGAGCAGTTCTTC. Protein product: CASSSGYNEQFF. V usage is TRBV6-5 and J usage is TRBJ2-1, with a weak D call TRBD2 (5 bases). Per the germline V gene, CDR1 is MNHEY and CDR2 is SVGAGI. V was shortened by 8 bases and J by 4 bases, with 9 bases between the two germline ends. The CDR3 has 12 amino acids.

The J gene is TRBJ2-1, the V gene TRBV27; the D is unclear. Germline CDR1 MNHEY, CDR2 SMNVEV (reference sequence). V was pared by 6 bases and J by 7 bases, with 4 bases between. CDR3 length equals 10 residues. CDR3 nucleotide sequence: TGTGCCAGCAGACAGAATGAGCAGTTCTTC. Protein sequence: CASRQNEQFF.

This chain connects TRBV7-8 to TRBJ2-3; 7 positions match TRBD2. Germline V gene data show CDR1 as SGHVS and CDR2 as FQNEAQ. V trimming: 4 bases; J trimming: 0 bases; junction bases outside the gene matches: 10. This CDR3 spans 17 amino acids. The DNA of the CDR3 is TGTGCCAGCAGCTCCAATCCGACTAGCTGGAGCACAGATACGCAGTATTTT. Encoded protein: CASSSNPTSWSTDTQYF.

The chain has TRBV4-3 and TRBJ1-2; D is ambiguous. Germline V CDR1 and CDR2: LGHNA, YSLEER. V was cut by 1 base and J by 3 bases, with 6 bases left in between. The CDR3 consists of 13 residues. CDR3 bases: TGCGCCAGCAGCCAAGTTATTTACTATGGCTACACCTTC. Translated: CASSQVIYYGYTF.

The chain links TRBV28 to TRBJ1-2, with a weak D call TRBD1 (6 bases). This CDR3 region has 13 residues. The V gene lost 6 bases and the J gene lost 1 base, with 9 bases spanning the gap. Per the germline V gene, CDR1 is MDHEN and CDR2 is SYDVKM. Here the CDR3 reads CASRMDSNYGYTF. CDR3 DNA sequence: TGTGCCAGCAGGATGGACAGTAACTATGGCTACACCTTC.

J is TRBJ1-5 and V is TRBV7-8, with TRBD1 as a possible D gene (6 bases). The V gene lost 5 bases and the J gene lost 7 bases, with 15 bases spanning the gap. CDR3 length: 14 amino acids. Germline V gene data show CDR1 as SGHVS and CDR2 as FQNEAQ. Here the CDR3 reads CASSGGPGAQPQHF. CDR3 DNA: TGTGCCAGCAGCGGGGGGCCAGGGGCCCAGCCCCAGCATTTT.

This rearrangement joins TRBV4-1 to TRBJ2-1; no definite D call. V dropped 0 bases and J dropped 0 bases, with 6 bases sitting between them. Germline loops: CDR1 MGHRA, CDR2 YSYEKL. CDR3 length: 15 residues. The CDR3: CASSQDASSYNEQFF. The CDR3 DNA follows: TGCGCCAGCAGCCAAGACGCGAGCTCCTACAATGAGCAGTTCTTC.

The chain couples TRBV7-2 to TRBJ1-4; D ambiguous. Trimming removed 5 bases from V and 0 bases from J, with 10 bases in between. This CDR3 contains 15 residues. Germline loops: CDR1 SGHTA, CDR2 FQGNSA. CDR3 DNA sequence: TGTGCCAGCAGCCCAAAACGCGCAACTAATGAAAAACTGTTTTTT. It is translated as CASSPKRATNEKLFF.

The chain couples TRBV28 to TRBJ1-2; no clear D. Germline V gene lookup returns CDR1 MDHEN and CDR2 SYDVKM. CDR3 size: 15 residues. V dropped 6 bases and J dropped 8 bases, with 22 bases sitting between them. This CDR3 is CASRETPRAFLGYTF. DNA for the CDR3: TGTGCCAGCAGGGAGACACCTCGGGCCTTCTTGGGCTACACCTTC.

The chain couples TRBV25-1 to TRBJ2-1, with unresolved D. Trimming shortened V by 6 bases and J by 13 bases, and 22 bases separated the two germline ends. CDR1 is MGHDK, CDR2 SYGVNS, per germline. CDR3 size: 14 residues. The CDR3 DNA is TGTGCCAGCAGACTCTCCTGGGCCAAAGCGACACAGTTCTTC. Its protein is CASRLSWAKATQFF.

This clone has just a few counts. This chain links TRBV7-2 with TRBJ2-1; the D is unclear. The V end was cut by 3 bases, the J end by 6 bases, with 9 bases between. Germline CDR1 reads SGHTA; CDR2 reads FQGNSA. The CDR3 runs to 13 residues. The CDR3 nucleotides read TGTGCCAGCAGCTTCGGCTCTTCCAATGAGCAGTTCTTC. Translation gives CASSFGSSNEQFF.

The chain links TRBV13 to TRBJ2-6; D uncertain. The V end was cut by 3 bases, the J end by 0 bases, with 6 bases between. Germline loops: CDR1 PRHDT, CDR2 FYEKMQ (reference sequence). The CDR3 loop spans 15 amino acids. Written as DNA, the CDR3 is TGTGCCAGCAGCTTCCCGAGCTCTGGGGCCAACGTCCTGACTTTC. Amino acids: CASSFPSSGANVLTF.

The chain carries TRBV2 and TRBJ2-3, with a tentative D call TRBD1 (6 bases). CDR3 length: 13 residues. Germline V lookup: CDR1 SNHLY, CDR2 FYNNEI. The germline V and J ends were trimmed by 6 bases and 1 base, with 8 bases remaining between them. The CDR3, as DNA: TGTGCCAGCAGGTGGACAGGCACAGATACGCAGTATTTT. Encoded protein: CASRWTGTDTQYF.

J is TRBJ2-1 and V is TRBV9, with 9 bases identical to TRBD1. CDR1 is SGDLS, CDR2 YYNGEE, per germline. Losses at the gene ends were 4 bases for V and 5 bases for J; bases not matched to a gene: 7. This CDR3 comprises 15 residues. CDR3 loop: CASSFRDRVNNEQFF. For the CDR3, the DNA is TGTGCCAGCAGCTTCCGGGACAGGGTAAACAATGAGCAGTTCTTC.